The 9 T cell receptor beta chains given below trace back to one sample, sequenced in a study of blood T cell repertoires in COVID-19. Data came from immunoSEQ multiplex PCR; TCRdb stores just in-frame clones and leaves some out. The profile shows fewer than 200,000 clones, more than 75% of them singletons. Input material: peripheral blood. The receptor set was obtained from a man aged 50 to 60 who had recovered from COVID-19.

The rearrangement links TRBV9 to TRBJ2-3; maybe TRBD1 (5 bases). This CDR3 has 14 residues. Germline V gene lookup returns CDR1 SGDLS and CDR2 YYNGEE. The V end was cut by 2 bases, the J end by 0 bases, with 7 bases between. For the CDR3, the DNA is TGTGCCAGCAGCGTGACAGCTAGCACAGATACGCAGTATTTT. Protein sequence: CASSVTASTDTQYF.

CDR3 nucleotides: TGCGCCAGCAGCTTGGTACGAAGCGGGAGTGGTACTGAGCAGTTCTTC. Translation gives CASSLVRSGSGTEQFF. The chain carries TRBV5-1 and TRBJ2-1, with 8 nucleotides matching TRBD2. Looked up from germline, CDR1 is SGHRS and CDR2 is YFSETQ. V lost 0 bases, J lost 9 bases, and 11 bases stayed unmatched. This CDR3 comprises 16 residues.

The chain employs TRBV16 and TRBJ2-1, with D tentatively TRBD2 (6 bases). The CDR3 is made up of 13 amino acids. In germline, CDR1 is KGHSY, CDR2 FQNENV. V was trimmed by 1 base and J by 10 bases, leaving 11 bases between them. The CDR3 DNA is TGTGCCAGCAGCCAATTCCGGGACTGGGAGCAGTTCTTC. This sequence encodes CASSQFRDWEQFF.

The rearrangement links TRBV5-4 to TRBJ2-5, with 8 bases lining up with TRBD2. The CDR3 loop spans 16 amino acids. Germline CDR1 SGHNT, CDR2 YYREEE (reference sequence). Trimming cost V 3 bases and J 5 bases; bases outside gene matches: 12. CDR3 coding DNA: TGTGCCAGCAGCTCCCCCGGGGGGGCCGTTGGGGAGACCCAGTACTTC. Translating gives CASSSPGGAVGETQYF.

The chain joins TRBV28 to TRBJ1-5; 9 nucleotides line up with TRBD1. V lost 5 bases to trimming and J lost 7 bases; unmatched junction nucleotides: 18. From germline, CDR1 is MDHEN and CDR2 SYDVKM. The CDR3 spans 18 residues. The CDR3 spells CASSPQGAVDLILQPQHF. CDR3 in DNA: TGTGCCAGCAGTCCACAGGGGGCGGTTGACCTAATTCTCCAGCCCCAGCATTTT. Variable domain in full (rest from reference TRBV28 and TRBJ1-5): DVKVTQSSRYLVKRTGEKVFLECVQDMDHENMFWYRQDPGLGLRLIYFSYDVKMKEKGDIPEGYSVSREKKERFSLILESASTNQTSMYLCASSPQGAVDLILQPQHFGDGTRLSIL.

The V gene is TRBV6-2 or TRBV6-3, the J gene TRBJ1-4; TRBD1 aligns across 9 bases. V trimming: 6 bases; J trimming: 1 base; junction bases outside the gene matches: 6. The germline CDR1 and CDR2 sequences are MNHEY and SVGEGT. There are 16 residues in the CDR3. The CDR3 nucleotides read TGTGCCAGCAGCTCGGGACAGGGCTTAACTAATGAAAAACTGTTTTTT. Translated, it gives CASSSGQGLTNEKLFF.

The rearrangement uses TRBV5-1 and TRBJ1-6; possible D gene TRBD1, 6 bases. In germline, CDR1 is SGHRS, CDR2 YFSETQ. CDR3 length equals 14 residues. The V end lost 5 bases, the J end lost 8 bases, and 14 bases lay between the germline ends. CDR3 nucleotide sequence: TGCGCCAGCAGTTTTACAGGGTGGGATTCACCCCTCCACTTT. The encoded protein is CASSFTGWDSPLHF.

The chain uses TRBV20-1 and TRBJ2-5; TRBD2 is a possible D gene (5 bases). The length of the CDR3 is 14 residues. Germline V CDR1 and CDR2: DFQATT, SNEGSKA (reference sequence). The V end lost 3 bases, the J end lost 5 bases, and 16 bases lay between the germline ends. CDR3 amino acids: CSASDLTSGETQYF. The CDR3 region has the DNA TGCAGTGCTAGTGACCTTACTAGTGGGGAGACCCAGTACTTC.

CDR3 sequence reads: CASSPQSRTGGSTGELFF. CDR3 bases: TGTGCCAGTAGTCCCCAATCCCGGACAGGGGGTAGCACCGGGGAGCTGTTTTTT. The chain has TRBV19 and TRBJ2-2; 10 nucleotides align to TRBD1. Germline V lookup: CDR1 LNHDA, CDR2 SQIVND (reference sequence). The junction had 13 bases not matched to a gene; V was cut back by 5 bases and J by 4 bases. There are 18 residues in the CDR3.